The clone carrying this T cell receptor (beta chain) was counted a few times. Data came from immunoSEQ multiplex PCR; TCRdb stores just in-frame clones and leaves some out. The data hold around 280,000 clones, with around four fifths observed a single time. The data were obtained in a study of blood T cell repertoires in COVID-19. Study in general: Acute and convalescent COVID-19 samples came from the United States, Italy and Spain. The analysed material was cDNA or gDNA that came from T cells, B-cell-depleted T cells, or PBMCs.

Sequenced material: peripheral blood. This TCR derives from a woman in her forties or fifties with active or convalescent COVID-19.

The CDR3 sequence is CASTTGMTYEQYF. CDR3 bases: TGTGCCAGCACGACAGGGATGACCTACGAGCAGTACTTC. The rearrangement uses TRBV28 and TRBJ2-7; 7 bases line up with TRBD1. The CDR3 consists of 13 residues. J gave up 2 bases and V 7 bases, and 5 bases lay outside the gene matches. Germline lookup yields CDR1 MDHEN and CDR2 SYDVKM. The full variable domain, with the rest looked up from reference TRBV28 and TRBJ2-7, is DVKVTQSSRYLVKRTGEKVFLECVQDMDHENMFWYRQDPGLGLRLIYFSYDVKMKEKGDIPEGYSVSREKKERFSLILESASTNQTSMYLCASTTGMTYEQYFGPGTRLTVT.